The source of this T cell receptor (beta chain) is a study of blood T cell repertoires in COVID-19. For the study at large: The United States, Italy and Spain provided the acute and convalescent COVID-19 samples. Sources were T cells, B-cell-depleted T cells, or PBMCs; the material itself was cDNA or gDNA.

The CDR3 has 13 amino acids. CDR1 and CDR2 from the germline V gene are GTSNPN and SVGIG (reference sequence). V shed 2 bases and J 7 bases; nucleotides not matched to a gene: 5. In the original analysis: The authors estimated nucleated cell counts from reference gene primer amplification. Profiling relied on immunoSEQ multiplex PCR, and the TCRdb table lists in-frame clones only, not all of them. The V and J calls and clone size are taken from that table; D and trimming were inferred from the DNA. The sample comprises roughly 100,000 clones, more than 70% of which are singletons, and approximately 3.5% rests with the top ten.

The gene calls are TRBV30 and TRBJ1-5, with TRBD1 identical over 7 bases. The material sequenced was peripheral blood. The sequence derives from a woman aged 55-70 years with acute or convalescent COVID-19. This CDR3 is CAWSKGARQPQHF. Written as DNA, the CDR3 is TGTGCCTGGAGTAAGGGGGCGCGGCAGCCCCAGCATTTT.